What follows describes a single T cell receptor (beta chain). The sample comes from a study of shared clonotypes between healthy human individuals. CDR3 length equals 16 residues. CD8 cells regarded as naive lacked CD45RO, were positively chosen for CCR7, and omitted terminally differentiated effector memory CD45RA+ cells. Every donor, a Caucasian adult, lived in Nashville, Tennessee. In the sorted-subset replicate PCRs, around 220 ng DNA, around 30,000 T cell genomes, was used. Clones were sequenced by immunoSEQ multiplex PCR, and TCRdb holds only the in-frame ones, with some missing. The sample contains about 680,000 clones, about 92% of which appear only once.

This clonotype was obtained from a man in his thirties or forties in good health. Material: naive CD8+ T cells sorted from blood. This sequence joins TRBV21-1 and TRBJ1-5. TRBV21-1 is an annotated pseudogene. The CDR3 is CASSKAIVGGNQPQHF. CDR3 nucleotides: TGTGCCAGCAGCAAAGCCATAGTCGGTGGCAATCAGCCCCAGCATTTT.